This T cell receptor (beta chain) was retrieved from a study of T-cell reconstitution after alpha-beta-depleted transplantation in children. Findings of the study overall: One year after transplant, T-cell counts and diversity came mostly from newly produced T cells. Alpha-beta T cells present about two months after transplant were reported to originate from several hundred expanded graft clones. Surviving recipient T cells and thymic progenitors accounted for the high day-60 TCRbeta diversity observed in some patients.

A TCRbeta library incorporating unique molecular identifiers was prepared. TCRdb reanalysed the PCR reads using MiXCR and keeps one entry per CDR3 protein. The sample holds more than 400,000 distinct CDR3 sequences, 43% seen once. With 5 bases clipped from V and 5 bases from J, the junction kept 10 bases outside the gene matches. The CDR3 consists of 15 residues. The germline V gene encodes CDR1 SGHTA and CDR2 FQGNSA. This clonotype was observed a single time. Its specificity is unknown. The input for sequencing was PBMCs, taken before TCRalphabeta/CD19-depleted stem cell transplant. The sequence was obtained from a girl aged 2-15 years with aplastic anemia, due to receive a stem cell transplant. This sequence joins TRBV7-2 and TRBJ2-3; TRBD2 aligns across 7 bases. CDR3 bases: TGTGCCAGCAGCCGCCGGGCCTCGGGGGGAGATACGCAGTATTTT. This gives the protein CASSRRASGGDTQYF.